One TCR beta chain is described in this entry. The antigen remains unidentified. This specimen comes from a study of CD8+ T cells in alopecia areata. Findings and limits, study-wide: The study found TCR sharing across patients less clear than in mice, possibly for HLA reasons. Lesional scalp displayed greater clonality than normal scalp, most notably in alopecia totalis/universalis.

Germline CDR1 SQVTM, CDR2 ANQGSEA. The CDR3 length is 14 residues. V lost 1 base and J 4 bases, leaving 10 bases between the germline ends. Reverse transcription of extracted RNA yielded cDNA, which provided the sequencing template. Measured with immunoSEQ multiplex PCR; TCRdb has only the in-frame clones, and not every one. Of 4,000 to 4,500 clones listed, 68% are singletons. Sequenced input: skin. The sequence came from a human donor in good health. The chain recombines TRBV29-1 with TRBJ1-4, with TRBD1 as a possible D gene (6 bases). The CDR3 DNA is TGCAGCGTTGAAGGTGGCAGGGGTAATGAAAAACTGTTTTTT. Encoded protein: CSVEGGRGNEKLFF. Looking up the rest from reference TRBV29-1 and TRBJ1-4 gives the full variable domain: SAVISQKPSRDICQRGTSLTIQCQVDSQVTMMFWYRQQPGQSLTLIATANQGSEATYESGFVIDKFPISRPNLTFSTLTVSNMSPEDSSIYLCSVEGGRGNEKLFFGSGTQLSVL.